This TCR beta chain came from a study of T cells after yellow fever vaccination. Study context: Preparation used SMART-Seq v4 Ultra Low Input for the low-cell-number fractions.

Study-level points and caveats: It was a weaker secondary response, yet one that peaked faster, at day 5 versus 15. Contamination by abundant bulk-population clonotypes could be present in FACS-sorted repertoires.

Per the germline V gene, CDR1 is SGHAT and CDR2 is FQNNGV. The CDR3 contains 13 residues. V shed 2 bases and J shed 6 bases, with 10 bases lying between them. They built TCR cDNA with 5'RACE template switching, a step that put in a universal primer site and UMIs. TCRdb re-called the 5' RACE reads with MiXCR, one entry per CDR3 protein. Of 300,000 to 400,000 distinct CDR3 sequences listed, roughly an eighth are singletons. This clonotype has a handful of counts. Its specificity is not known. This chain links TRBV11-2 with TRBJ1-2; unclear D gene. The material sequenced was CD4+ T cells sorted from PBMCs, taken 15 days after the yellow fever booster vaccination. The clonotype originates from a man between 18 and 35 years old who received the YFV17D yellow fever vaccine. The CDR3 nucleotides read TGTGCCAGCAGCTTAATCCTAATCGATGGCTACACCTTC. Protein sequence: CASSLILIDGYTF.